These 31 T cell receptor beta chains share one sample of origin, sequenced in a study of CD8+ T cells in alopecia areata. Treatment given: oral pan-JAK inhibitor, 5-10 mg twice daily. RNA extraction was followed by reverse transcription into cDNA, which acted as the sequencing template. Data came from immunoSEQ multiplex PCR; TCRdb stores just in-frame clones and leaves some out. Among around 100,000 clones listed, about three fifths were seen once. Sequenced material: CD8+ T cells sorted from blood, taken at approximately week 60, from a patient treated with tofacitinib. These receptors all stem from a human donor with alopecia areata.

This clone was found a few times. V gene TRBV19 combines with J gene TRBJ1-6; D uncertain. Germline-derived CDR1 and CDR2 are LNHDA and SQIVND (reference sequence). V gave up 6 bases and J gave up 10 bases, with 13 bases separating them. CDR3 size: 13 residues. This CDR3 reads CASSPIAGSPLHF. The CDR3, as DNA: TGTGCCAGTAGCCCAATAGCGGGATCACCCCTCCACTTT.

The CDR3 region is CASSWRDPSTDTQYF. CDR3 nucleotides: TGCGCCAGCAGCTGGAGGGACCCTAGCACAGATACGCAGTATTTT. V is TRBV5-1 and J is TRBJ2-3, with TRBD2 as a possible D gene (6 bases). The CDR3 sequence is 15 residues long. The V gene's germline CDR1 is SGHRS and CDR2 YFSETQ. The V gene lost 3 bases and the J gene lost 0 bases, with 11 bases spanning the gap.

This chain joins TRBV7-6 and TRBJ1-1, with 8 bases lining up with TRBD1. This CDR3 is 16 amino acids long. The trim removed 5 bases at V and 0 bases at J, leaving 8 bases unmatched. The germline V gene has CDR1 SGHVS and CDR2 FNYEAQ. The CDR3 reads CASSGPQGAVNTEAFF. The CDR3 nucleotides read TGTGCCAGCAGCGGGCCTCAGGGGGCCGTGAACACTGAAGCTTTCTTT.

The rearrangement links TRBV7-8 to TRBJ2-7, with 8 bases lining up with TRBD1. Trimming took 1 base from V and 7 from J; bases not matched to a gene: 6. CDR3 length: 14 residues. CDR1 SGHVS and CDR2 FQNEAQ come from the germline V gene. CDR3 coding DNA: TGTGCCAGCAGCTTAGGGACAGGGCCGAAAGAGCAGTACTTC. Its protein product is CASSLGTGPKEQYF.

The sample holds a few counts of this clone. The chain is built from TRBV18 and TRBJ1-5, with a tentative D call TRBD1 (5 bases). CDR1 and CDR2 (germline): KGHSH, LQKENI. The CDR3 covers 15 residues. Trimming took 2 bases from V and 0 from J, leaving 8 bases between them. DNA for the CDR3: TGTGCCAGCTCACCAGCAGGGTATAGCAATCAGCCCCAGCATTTT. This translates into CASSPAGYSNQPQHF.

CDR3 loop: CASSSGQGQQFF. As DNA, the CDR3 is TGTGCCAGCAGCTCCGGACAGGGGCAGCAGTTCTTC. The V call is TRBV5-6, the J call TRBJ2-1; 9 nucleotides match TRBD1. Germline lookup yields CDR1 SGHDT and CDR2 YYEEEE. V lost 3 bases to trimming and J lost 11 bases; unmatched junction nucleotides: 3. This CDR3 region has 12 residues.

This sequence joins TRBV29-1 and TRBJ2-3; D is unclear. This CDR3 is built from 13 residues. V was cut by 5 bases and J by 2 bases, with 11 bases left in between. Germline-derived CDR1 and CDR2 are SQVTM and ANQGSEA. CDR3 DNA: TGCAGCGTTTATCTCCAGTTCACAGATACGCAGTATTTT. Protein: CSVYLQFTDTQYF.

The chain carries TRBV6-1 and TRBJ2-2; 7 bases align to TRBD2. This CDR3 is 13 amino acids long. Germline V gene data show CDR1 as MNHNS and CDR2 as SASEGT. J lost 6 bases, V lost 3 bases, and 1 base had no gene match. The CDR3 region is CASSDAGAGELFF. The CDR3 region has the DNA TGTGCCAGCAGTGATGCGGGGGCCGGGGAGCTGTTTTTT.

The rearrangement links TRBV5-1 to TRBJ2-1; 7 bases line up with TRBD2. Germline V gene data show CDR1 as SGHRS and CDR2 as YFSETQ. J was trimmed by 10 bases and V by 1 base; bases with no gene match: 2. This CDR3 is 12 amino acids long. CDR3 loop: CASSLREGEQFF. CDR3 DNA: TGCGCCAGCAGCTTGAGGGAGGGGGAGCAGTTCTTC.

The chain carries TRBV7-4 and TRBJ1-1; 7 nucleotides line up with TRBD1. Germline V gene lookup returns CDR1 SGHVT and CDR2 SQSDAQ. V lost 4 bases to trimming and J lost 3 bases; unmatched junction nucleotides: 11. The CDR3 has 16 amino acids. CDR3 coding DNA: TGTGCCAGCAGCTCGATGGACAGGCCTGGGGACACTGAAGCTTTCTTT. Residues: CASSSMDRPGDTEAFF.

This clone was seen more than once but under ten times. The gene calls are TRBV5-1 and TRBJ2-7; D gene unclear. Germline CDR1 is SGHRS and CDR2 is YFSETQ. The CDR3 covers 11 residues. Trimming took 4 bases from V and 10 from J, leaving 12 bases between them. The CDR3: CASSADQRQYF. CDR3 DNA sequence: TGCGCCAGCAGCGCAGACCAAAGACAGTACTTC.

The sample holds a few counts of this clone. The chain uses TRBV20-1 and TRBJ1-1; unclear D gene. There are 11 residues in the CDR3. Trimming removed 8 bases from V and 8 bases from J, with 15 bases in between. Germline V gene sequence: CDR1 DFQATT, CDR2 SNEGSKA (reference sequence). DNA for the CDR3: TGCAGTTCCGAGAGTGAGTCGGAAGCTTTCTTT. Translated: CSSESESEAFF.

This clone was seen more than once but under ten times. The chain joins TRBV19 to TRBJ1-5; tentatively, D is TRBD1 (6 bases). This CDR3 has 15 amino acids. Trimming cost V 9 bases and J 6 bases, with 21 bases left between them. Germline values: CDR1 LNHDA, CDR2 SQIVND (reference sequence). The CDR3 is CASHPRGALGQPQHF. CDR3 coding DNA: TGTGCCAGCCACCCGCGGGGGGCGCTTGGTCAGCCCCAGCATTTT.

This clone has a single count. This rearrangement joins TRBV5-5 to TRBJ2-7; 7 nucleotides align to TRBD1. J gave up 5 bases and V 5 bases, and 19 bases lay outside the gene matches. Germline V lookup: CDR1 SGHKS, CDR2 YYEKEE (reference sequence). This CDR3 is built from 17 residues. Here the CDR3 DNA reads TGTGCCAGCAGACCGCATCGTAGACAGGGCGGTGTAAACGAGCAGTACTTC. Its protein is CASRPHRRQGGVNEQYF.

The V gene is TRBV11-1, the J gene TRBJ2-3, with no clear D. CDR3 length: 11 amino acids. With 5 bases removed from V and 6 bases from J, the gap between germline ends came to 6 bases. The germline gives CDR1 SGHAT, CDR2 FQDESV (reference sequence). CDR3 in amino acids: CASSRRDTQYF. The CDR3 DNA is TGTGCCAGCAGCCGCCGGGATACGCAGTATTTT.

The V call is TRBV6-6, the J call TRBJ2-5; TRBD1 matches 7 bases. CDR3 length equals 15 residues. The germline V gene encodes CDR1 MNHNY and CDR2 SVGAGI (reference sequence). J was trimmed by 2 bases and V by 4 bases; bases with no gene match: 7. The CDR3 loop is CASSSIGQDQETQYF. Written as DNA, the CDR3 is TGTGCCAGCAGTTCAATTGGACAGGATCAAGAGACCCAGTACTTC.

The rearrangement links TRBV7-2 to TRBJ2-3; TRBD2 matches at 7 bases. Looked up from germline, CDR1 is SGHTA and CDR2 is FQGNSA. This CDR3 has 18 amino acids. Losses at the gene ends were 0 bases for V and 2 bases for J; bases not matched to a gene: 11. Here the CDR3 DNA reads TGTGCCAGCAGCTTAGCGCCGACTAGCAGCGGGTCCACAGATACGCAGTATTTT. This gives the protein CASSLAPTSSGSTDTQYF.

This clone was picked up a small number of times. V and J are TRBV28 and TRBJ1-3; possibly TRBD1 for D (5 bases). Trimming removed 2 bases at V and 4 bases at J, with 18 bases between. Germline CDR1 and CDR2: MDHEN and SYDVKM. The CDR3 extends over 17 amino acids. This CDR3 reads CASSLTRRRGMGNTIYF. The CDR3 DNA sequence: TGTGCCAGCAGTTTAACAAGGCGGAGGGGTATGGGAAACACCATATATTTT.

The rearrangement uses TRBV30 and TRBJ2-5; 7 bases are a match to TRBD2. CDR1 GTSNPN and CDR2 SVGIG come from the germline V gene (reference sequence). J was trimmed by 5 bases and V by 5 bases; bases with no gene match: 8. The CDR3 extends over 13 amino acids. CDR3 protein: CAWAGLGGETQYF. The CDR3 bases are TGTGCCTGGGCGGGACTGGGAGGGGAGACCCAGTACTTC.

In this sample, this clone turned up a few times. V gene TRBV10-3 combines with J gene TRBJ1-3; D remains unclear. This CDR3 region has 11 residues. Germline assignment: CDR1 ENHRY and CDR2 SYGVKD. The germline V and J ends were trimmed by 3 bases and 6 bases, with 3 bases remaining between them. The CDR3 here is CAISDKNTIYF. The CDR3 DNA sequence: TGTGCCATCAGTGATAAAAACACCATATATTTT.

The chain has TRBV27 and TRBJ2-5; TRBD1 matches 7 bases. Germline assignment: CDR1 MNHEY and CDR2 SMNVEV (reference sequence). After removal of 5 bases from V and 2 bases from J, the junction contained 11 bases not matched to a gene. The CDR3 spans 16 residues. The CDR3 region is CASSLRQGRIQETQYF. The CDR3 bases are TGTGCCAGCAGTCTACGACAGGGACGTATACAAGAGACCCAGTACTTC.

V and J are TRBV29-1 and TRBJ2-3, with TRBD2 matching over 9 bases. The CDR3 contains 14 residues. CDR1 SQVTM and CDR2 ANQGSEA come from the germline V gene. V dropped 4 bases and J dropped 1; count of bases not matched to a gene: 3. CDR3 nucleotide sequence: TGCAGCGTTGGGGCTAGCGGGGGCACAGATACGCAGTATTTT. Its translation is CSVGASGGTDTQYF.

The V gene is TRBV5-6, the J gene TRBJ2-7; no clear D. The CDR3 contains 14 residues. Trimming left V 0 bases short and J 5 bases short, with 12 bases between. CDR1 and CDR2 (germline): SGHDT, YYEEEE. CDR3 coding DNA: TGTGCCAGCAGCTTGGGTTCGGCGCTGCACGAGCAGTACTTC. This gives the protein CASSLGSALHEQYF.

This clone was found once. V usage is TRBV6-5 and J usage is TRBJ1-2; 8 nucleotides align to TRBD1. J lost 0 bases, V lost 6 bases, and 3 bases had no gene match. Germline CDR1 is MNHEY and CDR2 is SVGAGI. The CDR3 is 14 residues long. This CDR3 is CASRTTGANYGYTF. The CDR3 DNA reads as TGTGCCAGCAGAACGACAGGGGCTAACTATGGCTACACCTTC.

This clone was counted only a few times. Here the CDR3 DNA reads TGCGCCAGCAGCCAAGTGGAGTCCTACGAGCAGTACTTC. Its translation is CASSQVESYEQYF. The chain employs TRBV4-1 and TRBJ2-7; D unclear. Trimming pared 1 base from V and 1 base from J, leaving 5 bases between. Germline V gene lookup returns CDR1 MGHRA and CDR2 YSYEKL. CDR3 size: 13 residues.

The sample holds a few counts of this clone. The chain has TRBV2 and TRBJ2-7; a weak D match, TRBD2 (7 bases). CDR1 and CDR2 (germline): SNHLY, FYNNEI. The CDR3 runs to 13 residues. Trimming shortened V by 0 bases and J by 6 bases, and 9 bases separated the two germline ends. CDR3 nucleotide sequence: TGTGCCAGCAGTGAAGCCGGGGGGCGCGAGCAGTACTTC. It translates to CASSEAGGREQYF.

The genes are TRBV7-8 and TRBJ2-1; 7 bases are a match to TRBD2. CDR1 is SGHVS, CDR2 FQNEAQ, per germline. This CDR3 has 15 amino acids. With 4 bases clipped from V and 5 bases from J, the junction kept 8 bases outside the gene matches. CDR3 region: CASSSSAAGNNEQFF. CDR3 bases: TGTGCCAGCAGCTCTTCGGCAGCGGGGAACAATGAGCAGTTCTTC.

This sequence joins TRBV27 and TRBJ1-2, with a weak D call TRBD1 (5 bases). Germline-derived CDR1 and CDR2 are MNHEY and SMNVEV (reference sequence). The CDR3 loop spans 16 amino acids. Trimming removed 5 bases from V and 4 bases from J, with 20 bases in between. CDR3 residues: CASSRYIRAGTYGYTF. The CDR3 DNA is TGTGCCAGCAGTCGCTATATCAGGGCCGGGACCTATGGCTACACCTTC.

This chain joins TRBV7-9 and TRBJ1-2; weak D call: TRBD1 (5 bases). The CDR3 is made up of 15 amino acids. V was trimmed by 8 bases and J by 0 bases, leaving 16 bases between them. Germline CDR1 is SEHNR and CDR2 is FQNEAQ (reference sequence). CDR3 sequence: CASEGTDGANYGYTF. The CDR3 DNA follows: TGTGCCAGCGAAGGGACGGATGGAGCTAACTATGGCTACACCTTC.

The DNA for the CDR3 is TGTGCCAGCAGCTTAGAAAGAGCGGGGTCCTACGAGCAGTACTTC. The encoded protein is CASSLERAGSYEQYF. This chain joins TRBV11-2 and TRBJ2-7; 7 bases agree with TRBD2. The J segment lost 1 base and the V segment lost 0 bases, leaving 3 bases of the junction unmatched. Germline lookup yields CDR1 SGHAT and CDR2 FQNNGV. CDR3 length: 15 amino acids. Variable domain in full (rest from reference TRBV11-2 and TRBJ2-7): EAGVAQSPRYKIIEKRQSVAFWCNPISGHATLYWYQQILGQGPKLLIQFQNNGVVDDSQLPKDRFSAERLKGVDSTLKIQPAKLEDSAVYLCASSLERAGSYEQYFGPGTRLTVT.

The chain has TRBV7-6 and TRBJ2-3, with 8 bases that match TRBD2. This CDR3 contains 16 residues. The trim removed 1 base at V and 4 bases at J, leaving 7 bases unmatched. Per the germline V gene, CDR1 is SGHVS and CDR2 is FNYEAQ. The CDR3 sequence: CASSLDSGGRADTQYF. The DNA of the CDR3 is TGTGCCAGCAGCTTAGACTCGGGGGGGCGGGCAGATACGCAGTATTTT.